This TCR beta chain was found in a study of blood T cell repertoires in COVID-19. Across the study: Collection of acute and convalescent COVID-19 samples took place in the United States, Italy and Spain. Sample material is recorded as cDNA or gDNA derived from T cells, B-cell-depleted T cells, or PBMCs.

As processed by the authors: Nucleated cell counts were estimated from reference gene primer amplification. Libraries were prepared by immunoSEQ multiplex PCR; TCRdb keeps only in-frame clonotypes and omits some of them. V and J calls and clone size are copied from that table; D and trimming were computed from the DNA. This repertoire shows fewer than 200,000 clones, 80% to 90% found once; its top ten account for approximately 2.1%. About this clone: Other DNA sequences in this sample translate to the same CDR3.

The material sequenced was peripheral blood. The clonotype originates from a man between 18 and 35 years old who had recovered from COVID-19.

The CDR3 nucleotides read TGTGCCAGCAGCCCTACAGGGGACAATGAGCAGTTCTTC. Translated: CASSPTGDNEQFF. This chain connects TRBV7-3 to TRBJ2-1; TRBD1 aligns across 7 bases. CDR3 length equals 13 residues. J gave up 5 bases and V 5 bases, and 3 bases lay outside the gene matches. The germline CDR1 and CDR2 sequences are SGHTA and FQGTGA.